Following are 32 T cell receptor beta chains from one sample sequenced in a study of cytomegalovirus exposure and HLA in healthy donors. PCR involved 60 Vbeta and 13 Jbeta primers. Using immunoSEQ multiplex PCR, the repertoire was profiled, and TCRdb retains in-frame clones only, with some absent. The sample yields 140,000 to 150,000 clones, roughly 71% seen once. Material for sequencing was PBMCs. Source of these receptors: a man aged 25 to 40 in good health and CMV-seronegative.

The V and J genes are TRBV5-4 and TRBJ2-1, with 8 bases aligning to TRBD2. The V gene end was trimmed by 0 bases and the J gene end by 9 bases; junction bases not matched to a gene: 14. The length of the CDR3 is 17 residues. The V gene's germline CDR1 is SGHNT and CDR2 YYREEE (reference sequence). CDR3 sequence reads: CASSLVGLGRGGAEQFF. DNA for the CDR3: TGTGCCAGCAGCTTGGTGGGCCTAGGTCGGGGGGGGGCTGAGCAGTTCTTC.

The V and J genes are TRBV7-2 and TRBJ2-2; no clear D. The V end lost 2 bases, the J end lost 7 bases, and 11 bases lay between the germline ends. The CDR3 has 14 residues. Germline CDR1 reads SGHTA; CDR2 reads FQGNSA. The CDR3 loop is CASSLYVRSGELFF. For the CDR3, the DNA is TGTGCCAGCAGCTTATATGTTAGAAGCGGGGAGCTGTTTTTT.

The chain recombines TRBV7-2 with TRBJ1-2, with TRBD1 identical over 10 bases. The length of the CDR3 is 15 residues. CDR1 SGHTA and CDR2 FQGNSA come from the germline V gene. The V gene end was trimmed by 2 bases and the J gene end by 6 bases; junction bases not matched to a gene: 6. The CDR3 protein is CASSLTRDRGHGYTF. For the CDR3, the DNA is TGTGCCAGCAGCTTAACGAGGGACAGGGGCCATGGCTACACCTTC.

The V gene is TRBV7-9, the J gene TRBJ2-2; D not certain. The CDR3 runs to 15 residues. The V end was cut by 7 bases, the J end by 0 bases, with 12 bases between. Germline V gene data show CDR1 as SEHNR and CDR2 as FQNEAQ (reference sequence). As DNA, the CDR3 is TGTGCCAGCACCAGTGGGCAGACGAACACCGGGGAGCTGTTTTTT. Residues: CASTSGQTNTGELFF.

This clone was seen more than once but under ten times. This chain connects TRBV6-5 to TRBJ2-7, with 7 nucleotides matching TRBD2. The CDR3 is 13 amino acids. CDR1 is MNHEY and CDR2 is SVGAGI in the germline V gene. The junction had 1 base not matched to a gene; V was cut back by 2 bases and J by 3 bases. The CDR3 region has the DNA TGTGCCAGCAGTTACCAGCGGGACTACGAGCAGTACTTC. Residues: CASSYQRDYEQYF.

J is TRBJ1-2 and V is TRBV13; D unclear. The V end lost 0 bases, the J end lost 4 bases, and 6 bases lay between the germline ends. This CDR3 is built from 13 residues. Germline V lookup: CDR1 PRHDT, CDR2 FYEKMQ (reference sequence). Here the CDR3 DNA reads TGTGCCAGCAGCTTAGGGGCTGCCTATGGCTACACCTTC. This sequence encodes CASSLGAAYGYTF.

The J gene is TRBJ1-1, the V gene TRBV14, with TRBD1 as a possible D gene (6 bases). There are 14 residues in the CDR3. The V end lost 7 bases, the J end lost 2 bases, and 14 bases lay between the germline ends. CDR1 and CDR2 (germline): SGHDN, FVKESK. The CDR3 protein is CASTKGVPNTEAFF. CDR3 coding DNA: TGTGCCAGCACCAAGGGGGTTCCTAACACTGAAGCTTTCTTT.

The V and J genes are TRBV11-3 and TRBJ1-3, with 7 positions matching TRBD1. With 5 bases clipped from V and 4 bases from J, the junction kept 2 bases outside the gene matches. Germline lookup yields CDR1 SGHNT and CDR2 YENEEA. The CDR3 is 13 amino acids. The CDR3 loop is CASSTGVGNTIYF. CDR3 in DNA: TGTGCCAGCAGCACAGGGGTCGGAAACACCATATATTTT.

For this clone: The junction shows a germline mismatch at one end, possibly a read error. This chain joins TRBV9 and TRBJ2-1; 8 bases are shared with TRBD2. CDR1 and CDR2 from the germline V gene are SGDLS and YYNGEE. The CDR3 runs 15 residues. Here the CDR3 DNA reads TGTGCCAGCAGCATGCGGGGGGACTCCTTCAATGAGCAGTTCTTC. It encodes CASSMRGDSFNEQFF.

The J gene is TRBJ1-6, the V gene TRBV28; 7 bases match TRBD1. This CDR3 spans 13 amino acids. Germline V gives CDR1 MDHEN, CDR2 SYDVKM. Unmatched junction bases numbered 7, after V lost 7 bases and J lost 10 bases. In nucleotides, the CDR3 is TGTGCCAGCAACAGACAGGGAGACTCACCCCTCCACTTT. Translation gives CASNRQGDSPLHF.

CDR3 amino acids: CASRPGQGAYEQYF. The CDR3 nucleotides are TGTGCCAGCAGACCCGGACAGGGGGCCTACGAGCAGTACTTC. The chain recombines TRBV6-6 with TRBJ2-7, with 10 bases fitting TRBD1. V dropped 6 bases and J dropped 2; count of bases not matched to a gene: 4. The CDR3 length is 14 residues. The germline gives CDR1 MNHNY, CDR2 SVGAGI (reference sequence).

This clone was detected once. CDR3 in amino acids: CACELRLGTSYEQFF. CDR3 nucleotides: TGTGCCTGTGAACTTCGACTAGGGACGAGCTATGAGCAGTTCTTC. The J gene is TRBJ2-1, the V gene TRBV6-1; a weak D match, TRBD2 (6 bases). CDR1 MNHNS and CDR2 SASEGT come from the germline V gene. CDR3 length: 15 amino acids. Trimming stripped 11 bases from V and 8 bases from J, with 25 bases between.

This clone was seen more than once but under ten times. The rearrangement links TRBV7-6 to TRBJ1-1; tentative D call: TRBD1 (6 bases). The CDR3 totals 16 residues. With 2 bases removed from V and 4 bases from J, the gap between germline ends came to 17 bases. From germline, CDR1 is SGHVS and CDR2 FNYEAQ. CDR3 sequence reads: CASSLSSAGAGTEAFF. Here the CDR3 DNA reads TGTGCCAGCAGCTTATCCAGCGCAGGGGCAGGCACTGAAGCTTTCTTT.

The rearrangement links TRBV27 to TRBJ2-7; 7 positions match TRBD2. Germline V gene sequence: CDR1 MNHEY, CDR2 SMNVEV (reference sequence). The CDR3 is 13 amino acids. V shed 7 bases, J shed 6 bases, and the junction held 9 bases outside the gene matches. The CDR3: CASTLREGSEQYF. CDR3 in DNA: TGTGCCAGCACTCTGAGGGAGGGATCCGAGCAGTACTTC.

The table lists this clone with a few counts. J is TRBJ2-4 and V is TRBV28; D not resolved. CDR1 and CDR2 (germline): MDHEN, SYDVKM. The CDR3 spans 14 residues. Trimming stripped 3 bases from V and 0 bases from J, with 6 bases between. The chain's CDR3 is CASSFSPAKNIQYF. CDR3 nucleotides: TGTGCCAGCAGTTTTTCTCCAGCCAAAAACATTCAGTACTTC.

This clone was counted once. For the CDR3, the DNA is TGTGCCAGCAGCTTAGTCCAGGGTGAGCAGTTCTTC. Protein product: CASSLVQGEQFF. J is TRBJ2-1 and V is TRBV7-9, with a tentative D call TRBD1 (5 bases). The CDR3 runs 12 residues. Germline values: CDR1 SEHNR, CDR2 FQNEAQ (reference sequence). Trimming pared 1 base from V and 9 bases from J, leaving 7 bases between.

This clone showed up just once. One end of the junction fails to match germline, which may point to a read error. The V gene is TRBV28, the J gene TRBJ2-7; D is unresolved. This CDR3 region has 13 residues. CDR1 is MDHEN and CDR2 is SYDVKM in the germline V gene. This CDR3 reads CASSLSGLGRWSF. In DNA form, the CDR3 reads TGTGCCAGCAGTTTATCGGGTTTGGGTAGGTGGAGCTTC.

V usage is TRBV4-1 and J usage is TRBJ1-2, with 7 nucleotides matching TRBD1. The length of the CDR3 is 15 residues. The junction had 6 bases not matched to a gene; V was cut back by 0 bases and J by 5 bases. The germline V gene encodes CDR1 MGHRA and CDR2 YSYEKL. The CDR3 loop reads CASSQDGGRGYGYTF. CDR3 bases: TGCGCCAGCAGCCAAGATGGCGGCAGGGGGTATGGCTACACCTTC.

V is TRBV30 and J is TRBJ1-5; D may be TRBD1 (5 bases). The length of the CDR3 is 13 residues. Trimming removed 2 bases at V and 6 bases at J, with 11 bases between. Per germline, CDR1 GTSNPN and CDR2 SVGIG (reference sequence). In nucleotides, the CDR3 is TGTGCCTGGAGTTTGGGGGGGAGTCAGCCCCAGCATTTT. Residues: CAWSLGGSQPQHF. Complete variable domain (other parts from reference TRBV30 and TRBJ1-5): SQTIHQWPATLVQPVGSPLSLECTVEGTSNPNLYWYRQAAGRGLQLLFYSVGIGQISSEVPQNLSASRPQDRQFILSSKKLLLSDSGFYLCAWSLGGSQPQHFGDGTRLSIL.

The chain carries TRBV5-1 and TRBJ1-2; the D gene is possibly TRBD1 (5 bases). Germline assignment: CDR1 SGHRS and CDR2 YFSETQ. There are 15 residues in the CDR3. V lost 0 bases and J 8 bases, leaving 17 bases between the germline ends. The CDR3 region has the DNA TGCGCCAGCAGCTTGGCGGGCAGGGTCATGGAAGGCTACACCTTC. Translating it yields CASSLAGRVMEGYTF.

The sample holds a few counts of this clone. The chain couples TRBV19 to TRBJ2-7; 10 nucleotides align to TRBD1. Trimming cost V 5 bases and J 3 bases; bases outside gene matches: 4. Per germline, CDR1 LNHDA and CDR2 SQIVND (reference sequence). The CDR3 loop spans 14 amino acids. The CDR3 spells CASSDGTGDYEQYF. For the CDR3, the DNA is TGTGCCAGTAGTGACGGGACAGGGGACTACGAGCAGTACTTC.

The genes are TRBV27 and TRBJ1-1; the match to TRBD1 covers 10 bases. With V trimmed by 6 bases and J by 3 bases, 7 bases remained unmatched. The CDR3 has 15 residues. CDR1 and CDR2 from the germline V gene are MNHEY and SMNVEV (reference sequence). The CDR3 region is CASRNIGQGDTEAFF. The CDR3 nucleotides are TGTGCCAGCAGAAACATAGGACAGGGGGACACTGAAGCTTTCTTT.

The chain combines TRBV10-2 with TRBJ1-2; 7 nucleotides line up with TRBD1. The CDR3 consists of 15 residues. CDR1 is WSHSY, CDR2 SAAADI, per germline. The junction had 8 bases not matched to a gene; V was cut back by 1 base and J by 6 bases. The CDR3 nucleotides are TGCGCCAGCAGTGAGTTAGAGGGGGCAGTTGATGGCTACACCTTC. This gives the protein CASSELEGAVDGYTF.

The chain has TRBV15 and TRBJ2-7; the D gene is possibly TRBD1 (5 bases). Trimming took 3 bases from V and 2 from J, leaving 11 bases between them. Germline-derived CDR1 and CDR2 are LNHNV and YYDKDF (reference sequence). The CDR3 is 14 residues long. CDR3 in DNA: TGTGCCACCAGCAGGTCCCTAGGGGCCTACGAGCAGTACTTC. It is translated as CATSRSLGAYEQYF.

This clone was detected only a few times. This chain connects TRBV6-5 to TRBJ2-2; D call uncertain. V gave up 2 bases and J gave up 2 bases, with 9 bases separating them. This CDR3 has 15 amino acids. CDR1 and CDR2 from the germline V gene are MNHEY and SVGAGI. CDR3 sequence reads: CASSYPGSNTGELFF. The DNA for the CDR3 is TGTGCCAGCAGTTACCCAGGATCTAACACCGGGGAGCTGTTTTTT.

The chain carries TRBV29-1 and TRBJ2-5, with TRBD2 matching 14 bases. Germline CDR1 SQVTM, CDR2 ANQGSEA. This CDR3 has 14 residues. Trimming cost V 7 bases and J 4 bases; bases outside gene matches: 5. The CDR3 loop is CSASTSGGVETQYF. DNA of the CDR3: TGCAGCGCCTCGACTAGCGGGGGGGTAGAGACCCAGTACTTC.

V and J are TRBV11-2 and TRBJ1-1; 8 bases are a match to TRBD1. V dropped 2 bases and J dropped 4; count of bases not matched to a gene: 3. This CDR3 region has 14 residues. Germline V lookup: CDR1 SGHAT, CDR2 FQNNGV. The CDR3 bases are TGTGCCAGCAGCTTACAGGGGGCGCGCACTGAAGCTTTCTTT. As protein: CASSLQGARTEAFF.

This clone was detected only a few times. The chain is built from TRBV29-1 and TRBJ2-5, with D possibly being TRBD1 (6 bases). The CDR3 loop spans 11 amino acids. The germline V gene encodes CDR1 SQVTM and CDR2 ANQGSEA. V lost 7 bases and J lost 5, with 11 bases in between. In DNA form, the CDR3 reads TGCAGCGGCCGGACAGAGGAGACCCAGTACTTC. Amino acids: CSGRTEETQYF.

This chain links TRBV7-8 with TRBJ1-2; D gene ambiguous. V lost 3 bases and J lost 5, with 13 bases in between. Germline V gene sequence: CDR1 SGHVS, CDR2 FQNEAQ. The CDR3 has 14 amino acids. Here the CDR3 reads CASSFEGLKYGYTF. The CDR3 DNA is TGTGCCAGCAGCTTTGAGGGCTTAAAATATGGCTACACCTTC.

The CDR3 DNA reads as TGTGCCAGCAGTGGGAGCGAGCAGTACTTC. Protein sequence: CASSGSEQYF. This chain uses TRBV25-1 with TRBJ2-7, with D hard to call. Germline values: CDR1 MGHDK, CDR2 SYGVNS. This CDR3 comprises 10 residues. Trimming removed 4 bases at V and 6 bases at J, with 4 bases between.

The count of this clone is one. This chain joins TRBV28 and TRBJ1-5; 8 bases are a match to TRBD1. Germline V gives CDR1 MDHEN, CDR2 SYDVKM. The CDR3 spans 15 residues. V shed 5 bases and J 1 base; nucleotides not matched to a gene: 4. For the CDR3, the DNA is TGTGCCAGCAGTATCACAGGGGGAAGCAATCAGCCCCAGCATTTT. Protein product: CASSITGGSNQPQHF.

V gene TRBV5-1 combines with J gene TRBJ2-7; 8 nucleotides line up with TRBD2. Germline CDR1 reads SGHRS; CDR2 reads YFSETQ. The CDR3 length is 14 residues. The ends lost 3 bases at V and 4 bases at J; junction bases unmatched: 6. CDR3 in amino acids: CASSWAGGVYEQYF. In DNA, the CDR3 is TGCGCCAGCAGCTGGGCCGGGGGGGTATACGAGCAGTACTTC.